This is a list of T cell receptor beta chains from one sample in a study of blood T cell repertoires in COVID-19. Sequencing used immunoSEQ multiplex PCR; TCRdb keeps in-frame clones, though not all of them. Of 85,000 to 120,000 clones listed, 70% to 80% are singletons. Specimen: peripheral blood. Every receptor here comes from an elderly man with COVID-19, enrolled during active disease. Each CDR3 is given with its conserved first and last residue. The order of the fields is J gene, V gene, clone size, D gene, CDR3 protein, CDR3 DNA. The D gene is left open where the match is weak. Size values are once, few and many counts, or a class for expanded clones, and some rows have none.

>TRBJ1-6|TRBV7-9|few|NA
CASSVRLGSPLHF
TGTGCCAGCAGCGTCCGACTAGGTTCACCCCTCCACTTT
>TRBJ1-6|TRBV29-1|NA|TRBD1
CSARRDRGPNSPLHF
TGCAGCGCCCGCCGGGACAGGGGGCCAAATTCACCCCTCCACTTT
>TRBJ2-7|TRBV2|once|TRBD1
CASSGIQGGEQYF
TGTGCCAGCAGTGGAATACAGGGGGGCGAGCAGTACTTC
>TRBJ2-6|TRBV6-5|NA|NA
CASSLTGTGANVLTF
TGTGCCAGCAGCCTGACAGGAACTGGGGCCAACGTCCTGACTTTC
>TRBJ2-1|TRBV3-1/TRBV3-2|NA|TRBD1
CASSHLGQGPYNEQFF
TGTGCCAGCAGCCATCTTGGACAGGGACCCTACAATGAGCAGTTCTTC
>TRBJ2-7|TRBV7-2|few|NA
CASSSGTRAYEQYF
TGTGCCAGCAGCTCCGGGACTCGAGCCTACGAGCAGTACTTC
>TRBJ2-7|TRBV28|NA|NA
CASSLEGYEQYF
TGTGCCAGCAGTTTAGAGGGCTACGAGCAGTACTTC
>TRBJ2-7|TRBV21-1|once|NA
CALRTNLPYEQYF
TGTGCCCTTAGGACAAACCTACCCTACGAGCAGTACTTC
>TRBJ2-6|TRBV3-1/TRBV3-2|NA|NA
CASSLLGGAGANVLTF
TGTGCCAGCAGCCTCCTTGGAGGGGCTGGGGCCAACGTCCTGACTTTC
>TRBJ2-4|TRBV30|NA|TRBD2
CAWSVKASGSSAKNIQYF
TGTGCCTGGAGTGTAAAGGCTAGCGGGAGTTCCGCCAAAAACATTCAGTACTTC
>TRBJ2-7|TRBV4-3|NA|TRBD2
CASSQREGAYEQYF
TGCGCCAGCAGCCAAAGGGAGGGTGCCTACGAGCAGTACTTC
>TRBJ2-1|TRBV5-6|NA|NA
CASSLTGANLYNEQFF
TGTGCCAGCAGCCTGACAGGCGCCAACCTCTACAATGAGCAGTTCTTC
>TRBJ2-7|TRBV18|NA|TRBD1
CASSPSRGHQYF
TGTGCCAGCTCGCCCAGCAGGGGGCATCAGTACTTC
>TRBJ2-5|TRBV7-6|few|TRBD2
CASSPEVAGELRETQYF
TGTGCCAGCAGCCCGGAGGTAGCGGGAGAATTAAGGGAGACCCAGTACTTC
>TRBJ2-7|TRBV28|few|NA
CASSPSPAGHTYEQYF
TGTGCCAGCAGTCCTTCCCCGGCAGGTCATACCTACGAGCAGTACTTC
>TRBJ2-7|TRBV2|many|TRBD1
CASTGDRGYEQYF
TGTGCCAGCACGGGCGACAGGGGGTACGAGCAGTACTTC
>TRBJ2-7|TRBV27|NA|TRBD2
CASSLSGYSYEQYF
TGTGCCAGCAGTCTTAGCGGGTACTCCTACGAGCAGTACTTC
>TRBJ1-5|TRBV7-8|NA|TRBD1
CASSSRTGGFQPQHF
TGTGCCAGCAGCTCTCGGACAGGGGGCTTTCAGCCCCAGCATTTT
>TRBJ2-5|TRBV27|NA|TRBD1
CASSHGQGGTQYF
TGTGCCAGCAGTCATGGACAGGGGGGGACCCAGTACTTC
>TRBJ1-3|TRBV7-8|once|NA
CASSPRTSPSGNTIYF
TGTGCCAGCAGCCCGCGGACATCCCCCTCTGGAAACACCATATATTTT
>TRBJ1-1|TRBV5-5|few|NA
CASSRLPNPNTEAFF
TGTGCCAGCAGCCGCCTACCGAACCCGAACACTGAAGCTTTCTTT
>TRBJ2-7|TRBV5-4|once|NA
CASSVRVGEQYF
TGTGCCAGCAGCGTCAGGGTCGGCGAGCAGTACTTC
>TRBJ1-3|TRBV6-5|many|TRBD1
CASSYTGTAGNTIYF
TGTGCCAGCAGTTACACTGGGACAGCTGGAAACACCATATATTTT
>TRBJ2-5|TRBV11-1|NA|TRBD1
CASSSWGQKETQYF
TGTGCCAGCAGCTCCTGGGGACAGAAAGAGACCCAGTACTTC
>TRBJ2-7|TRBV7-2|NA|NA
CASSLAPGHGGYEQYF
TGTGCCAGCAGCTTAGCACCGGGACACGGGGGGTACGAGCAGTACTTC
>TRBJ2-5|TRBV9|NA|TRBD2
CASSPGASGMQETQYF
TGTGCCAGCAGCCCAGGGGCTAGCGGGATGCAAGAGACCCAGTACTTC
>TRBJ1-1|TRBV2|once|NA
CASIRMIEGEAFF
TGTGCCAGCATCCGGATGATTGAGGGTGAAGCTTTCTTT
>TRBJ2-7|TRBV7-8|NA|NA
CASSPSWNLFF
TGTGCCAGCAGCCCTAGTTGGAACCTTTTCTTC
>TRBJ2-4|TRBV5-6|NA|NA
CASSQLRRTGIAKNIQYF
TGTGCCAGCAGCCAACTTCGACGGACTGGTATTGCCAAAAACATTCAGTACTTC
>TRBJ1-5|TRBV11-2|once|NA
CASSLAGGPQPQHF
TGTGCCAGCAGCTTAGCCGGGGGGCCGCAGCCCCAGCATTTT
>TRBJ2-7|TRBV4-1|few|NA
CASASSYEQYF
TGCGCCAGCGCCAGCTCCTACGAGCAGTACTTC
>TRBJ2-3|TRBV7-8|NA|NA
CASSLLERFDTQYF
TGTGCCAGCAGCTTGCTAGAAAGATTTGATACGCAGTATTTT
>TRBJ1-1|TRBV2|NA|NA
CASSLAEETEAFF
TGTGCCAGCAGTCTAGCCGAAGAGACTGAAGCTTTCTTT
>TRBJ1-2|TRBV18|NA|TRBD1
CASSGQGSYGYTF
TGTGCCAGCTCAGGACAGGGGAGCTATGGCTACACCTTC
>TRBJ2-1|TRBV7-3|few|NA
CASSLMGGEQFF
TGTGCCAGCAGCTTGATGGGGGGTGAGCAGTTCTTC
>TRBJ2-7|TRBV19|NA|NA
CASSMNQGRAYEQYF
TGTGCCAGTAGTATGAATCAGGGGAGGGCCTACGAGCAGTACTTC
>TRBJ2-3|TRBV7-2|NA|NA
CASSLHTGAGTDTQYF
TGTGCCAGCAGCCTTCACACTGGCGCGGGCACAGATACGCAGTATTTT
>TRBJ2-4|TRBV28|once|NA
CASRLLAGVAKNIQYF
TGTGCCAGCAGATTGCTAGCCGGGGTAGCCAAAAACATTCAGTACTTC
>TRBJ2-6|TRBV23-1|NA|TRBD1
CASSQSIGGPSSGANVLTF
TGCGCCAGCAGTCAATCGATAGGGGGCCCTTCCTCTGGGGCCAACGTCCTGACTTTC
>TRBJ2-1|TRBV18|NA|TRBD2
CASSPPQGLAGVGDEQFF
TGTGCCAGCTCACCTCCTCAGGGACTAGCGGGAGTAGGAGATGAGCAGTTCTTC